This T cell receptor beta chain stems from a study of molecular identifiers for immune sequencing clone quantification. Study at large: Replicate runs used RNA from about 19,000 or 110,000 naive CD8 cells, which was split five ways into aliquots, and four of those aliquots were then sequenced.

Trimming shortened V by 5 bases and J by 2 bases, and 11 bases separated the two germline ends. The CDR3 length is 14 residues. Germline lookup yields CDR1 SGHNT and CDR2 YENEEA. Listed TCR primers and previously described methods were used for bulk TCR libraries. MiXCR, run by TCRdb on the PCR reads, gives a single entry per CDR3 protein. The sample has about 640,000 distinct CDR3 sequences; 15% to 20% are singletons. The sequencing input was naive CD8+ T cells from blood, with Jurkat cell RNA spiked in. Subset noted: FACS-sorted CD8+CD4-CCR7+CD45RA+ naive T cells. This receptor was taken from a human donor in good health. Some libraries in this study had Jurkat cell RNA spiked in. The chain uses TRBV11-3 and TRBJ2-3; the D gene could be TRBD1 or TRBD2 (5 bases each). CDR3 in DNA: TGTGCCAGCAGCCACAGAGGGGCCACAGATACGCAGTATTTT. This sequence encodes CASSHRGATDTQYF.